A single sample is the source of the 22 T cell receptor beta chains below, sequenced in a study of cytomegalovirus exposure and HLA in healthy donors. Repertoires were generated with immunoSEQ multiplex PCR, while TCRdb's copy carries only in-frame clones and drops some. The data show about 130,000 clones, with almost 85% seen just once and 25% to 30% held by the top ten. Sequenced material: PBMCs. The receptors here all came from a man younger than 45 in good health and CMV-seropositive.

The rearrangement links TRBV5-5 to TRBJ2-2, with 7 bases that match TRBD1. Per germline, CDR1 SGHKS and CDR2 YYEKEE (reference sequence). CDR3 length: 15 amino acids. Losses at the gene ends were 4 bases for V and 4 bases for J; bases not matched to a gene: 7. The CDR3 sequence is CASSALGDSTGELFF. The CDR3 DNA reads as TGTGCCAGCAGCGCCCTGGGGGACAGCACCGGGGAGCTGTTTTTT.

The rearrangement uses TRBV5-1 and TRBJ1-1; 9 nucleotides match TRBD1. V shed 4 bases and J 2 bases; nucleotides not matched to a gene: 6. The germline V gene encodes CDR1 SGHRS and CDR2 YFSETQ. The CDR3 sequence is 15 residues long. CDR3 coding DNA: TGCGCCAGCAGCCCGGGGGACAGGGAAAACACTGAAGCTTTCTTT. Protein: CASSPGDRENTEAFF.

The CDR3 protein is CASSFDFSSYEQYF. The CDR3 DNA sequence: TGCGCCAGCAGCTTCGACTTTAGCTCCTACGAGCAGTACTTC. The V call is TRBV5-1, the J call TRBJ2-7, with unresolved D. The V end lost 2 bases, the J end lost 0 bases, and 9 bases lay between the germline ends. Germline CDR1 reads SGHRS; CDR2 reads YFSETQ. The CDR3 sequence is 14 residues long.

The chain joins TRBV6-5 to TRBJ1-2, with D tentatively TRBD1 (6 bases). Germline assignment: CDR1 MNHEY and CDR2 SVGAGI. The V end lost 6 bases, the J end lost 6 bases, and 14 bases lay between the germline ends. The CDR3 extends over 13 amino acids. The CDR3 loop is CASSPGGRDGYTF. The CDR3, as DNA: TGTGCCAGCAGCCCGGGGGGCCGGGATGGCTACACCTTC.

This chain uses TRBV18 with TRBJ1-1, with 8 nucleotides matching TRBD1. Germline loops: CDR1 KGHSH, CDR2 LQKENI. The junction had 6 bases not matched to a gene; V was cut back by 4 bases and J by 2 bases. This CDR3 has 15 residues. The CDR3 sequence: CASSLTGQENTEAFF. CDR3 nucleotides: TGTGCCAGCTCACTGACGGGACAGGAAAACACTGAAGCTTTCTTT.

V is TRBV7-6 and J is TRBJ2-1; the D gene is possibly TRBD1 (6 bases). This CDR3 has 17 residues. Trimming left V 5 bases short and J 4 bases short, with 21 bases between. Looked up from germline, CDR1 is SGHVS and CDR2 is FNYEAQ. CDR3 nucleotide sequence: TGTGCCAGCAGCGGCGCGGACAGTAGGGGTGGTTACAATGAGCAGTTCTTC. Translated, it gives CASSGADSRGGYNEQFF.

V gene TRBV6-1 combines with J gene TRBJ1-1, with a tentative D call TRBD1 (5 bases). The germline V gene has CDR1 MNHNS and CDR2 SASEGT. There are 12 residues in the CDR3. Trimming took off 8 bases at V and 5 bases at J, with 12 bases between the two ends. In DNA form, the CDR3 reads TGTGCCAGCGTTAGGGGTGTGACTGAAGCTTTCTTT. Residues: CASVRGVTEAFF.

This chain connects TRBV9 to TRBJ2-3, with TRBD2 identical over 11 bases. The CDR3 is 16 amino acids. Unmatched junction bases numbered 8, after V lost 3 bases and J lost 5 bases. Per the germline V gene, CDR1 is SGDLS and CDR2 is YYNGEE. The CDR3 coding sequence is TGTGCCAGCAGCGGAGGAATAGCGGGGGGGAGAGATACGCAGTATTTT. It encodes CASSGGIAGGRDTQYF. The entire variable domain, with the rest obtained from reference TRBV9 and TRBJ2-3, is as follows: DSGVTQTPKHLITATGQRVTLRCSPRSGDLSVYWYQQSLDQGLQFLIQYYNGEERAKGNILERFSAQQFPDLHSELNLSSLELGDSALYFCASSGGIAGGRDTQYFGPGTRLTVL.

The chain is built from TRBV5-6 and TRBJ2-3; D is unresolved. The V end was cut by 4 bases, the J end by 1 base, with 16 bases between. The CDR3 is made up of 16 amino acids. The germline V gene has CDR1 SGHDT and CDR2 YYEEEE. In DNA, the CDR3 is TGTGCCAGCAGCGCCCCTCGCGTAGATGGCACAGATACGCAGTATTTT. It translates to CASSAPRVDGTDTQYF.

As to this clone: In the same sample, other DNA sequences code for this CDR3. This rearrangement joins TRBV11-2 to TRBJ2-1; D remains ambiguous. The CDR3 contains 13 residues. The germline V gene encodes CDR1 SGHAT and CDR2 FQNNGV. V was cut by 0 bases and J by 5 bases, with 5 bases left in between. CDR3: CASSLDRNNEQFF. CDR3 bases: TGTGCCAGCAGCTTAGATCGTAACAATGAGCAGTTCTTC.

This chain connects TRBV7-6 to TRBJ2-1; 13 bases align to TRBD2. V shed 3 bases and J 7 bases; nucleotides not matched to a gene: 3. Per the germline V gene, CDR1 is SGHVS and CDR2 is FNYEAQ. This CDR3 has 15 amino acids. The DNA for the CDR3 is TGTGCCAGCAGCTTTGGGACTAGCGGGATTAATGAGCAGTTCTTC. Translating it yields CASSFGTSGINEQFF.

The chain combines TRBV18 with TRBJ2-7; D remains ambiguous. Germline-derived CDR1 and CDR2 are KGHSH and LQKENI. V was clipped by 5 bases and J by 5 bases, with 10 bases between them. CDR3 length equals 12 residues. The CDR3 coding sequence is TGTGCCAGCTCATCCCGAGCCGACGAGCAGTACTTC. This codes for CASSSRADEQYF.

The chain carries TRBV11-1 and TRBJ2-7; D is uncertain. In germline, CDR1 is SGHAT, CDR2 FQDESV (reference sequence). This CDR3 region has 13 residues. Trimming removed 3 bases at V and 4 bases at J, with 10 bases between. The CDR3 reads CASSFSSSYEQYF. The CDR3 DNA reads TGTGCCAGCAGCTTTTCCTCGAGTTACGAGCAGTACTTC.

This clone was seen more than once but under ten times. CDR3 DNA sequence: TGTGCCAGCAGCTCCGGACAGGGAGGCACCGGGGAGCTGTTTTTT. This codes for CASSSGQGGTGELFF. The genes are TRBV11-3 and TRBJ2-2, with TRBD1 identical over 8 bases. The trim removed 4 bases at V and 4 bases at J, leaving 5 bases unmatched. The CDR3 consists of 15 residues. Germline CDR1 SGHNT, CDR2 YENEEA.

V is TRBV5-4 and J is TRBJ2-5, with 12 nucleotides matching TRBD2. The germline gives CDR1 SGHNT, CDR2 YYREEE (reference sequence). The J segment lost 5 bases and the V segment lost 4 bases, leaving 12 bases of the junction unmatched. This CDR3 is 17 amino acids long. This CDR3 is CASSPNWGLAGGETQYF. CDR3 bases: TGTGCCAGCAGCCCGAATTGGGGACTAGCGGGCGGGGAGACCCAGTACTTC.

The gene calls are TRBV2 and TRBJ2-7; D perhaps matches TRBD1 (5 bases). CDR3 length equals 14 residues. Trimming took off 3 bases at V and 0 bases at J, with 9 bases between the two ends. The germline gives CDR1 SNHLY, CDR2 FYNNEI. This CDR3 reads CASSDRADSYEQYF. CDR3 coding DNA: TGTGCCAGCAGTGACAGGGCCGACTCCTACGAGCAGTACTTC.

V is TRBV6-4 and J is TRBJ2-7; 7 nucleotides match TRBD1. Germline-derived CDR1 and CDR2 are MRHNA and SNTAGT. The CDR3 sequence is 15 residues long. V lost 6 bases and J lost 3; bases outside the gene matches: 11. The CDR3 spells CASSLMTGKIYEQYF. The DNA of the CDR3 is TGTGCCAGCAGCCTTATGACAGGGAAAATCTACGAGCAGTACTTC.

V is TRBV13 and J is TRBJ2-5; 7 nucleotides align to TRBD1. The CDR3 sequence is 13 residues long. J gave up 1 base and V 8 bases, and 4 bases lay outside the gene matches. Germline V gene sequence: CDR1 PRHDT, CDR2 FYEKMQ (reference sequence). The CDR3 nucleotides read TGTGCCAGCTCCCGGGACAGCCAAGAGACCCAGTACTTC. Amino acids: CASSRDSQETQYF.

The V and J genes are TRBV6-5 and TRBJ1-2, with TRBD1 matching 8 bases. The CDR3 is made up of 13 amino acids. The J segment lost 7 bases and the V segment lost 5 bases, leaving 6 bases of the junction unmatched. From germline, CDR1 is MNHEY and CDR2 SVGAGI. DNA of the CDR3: TGTGCCAGCAGTCAGGGGGCGCGAAGTGGCTACACCTTC. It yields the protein CASSQGARSGYTF.

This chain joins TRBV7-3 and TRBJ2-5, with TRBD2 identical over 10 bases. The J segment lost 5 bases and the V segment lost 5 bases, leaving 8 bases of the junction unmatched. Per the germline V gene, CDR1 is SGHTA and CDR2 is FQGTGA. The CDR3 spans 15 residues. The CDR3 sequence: CASSATSGMSETQYF. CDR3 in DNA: TGTGCCAGCAGCGCCACTAGCGGGATGTCGGAGACCCAGTACTTC.

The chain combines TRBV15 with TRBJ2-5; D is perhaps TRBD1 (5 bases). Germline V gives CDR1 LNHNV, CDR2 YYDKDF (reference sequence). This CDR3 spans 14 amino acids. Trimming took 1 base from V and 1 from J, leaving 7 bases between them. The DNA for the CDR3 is TGTGCCACCAGCAGAGGACAGTCCCAAGAGACCCAGTACTTC. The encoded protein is CATSRGQSQETQYF.

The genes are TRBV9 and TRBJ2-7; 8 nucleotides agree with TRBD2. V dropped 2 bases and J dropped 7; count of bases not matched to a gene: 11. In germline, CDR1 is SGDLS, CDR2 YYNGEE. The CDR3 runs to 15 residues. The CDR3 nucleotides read TGTGCCAGCAGCGTTAGTGGACTAGCTTTAGAAGAGCAGTACTTC. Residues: CASSVSGLALEEQYF.